The 7 T cell receptor beta chains below all came from one sample that was sequenced in a study of blood T cell repertoires in COVID-19. Only in-frame clones appear in the TCRdb table, and some are missing; sequencing was by immunoSEQ multiplex PCR. Here the sample spans fewer than 400,000 clones, 80% to 90% being singletons. Sequences were obtained from PBMCs or T cells enriched from blood (not recorded which). The receptors were gathered from a man under 40 who had recovered from COVID-19.

The CDR3 nucleotides read TGTGCCAGCAGTTCGAATACAGAGAGCTACGAGCAGTACTTC. Translating gives CASSSNTESYEQYF. The genes are TRBV6-2 or TRBV6-3 and TRBJ2-7, with D unclear. Trimming stripped 4 bases from V and 3 bases from J, with 13 bases between. Germline V gene sequence: CDR1 MNHEY, CDR2 SVGEGT. The CDR3 covers 14 residues.

V and J are TRBV19 and TRBJ2-2; 7 positions agree with TRBD1. Trimming took 7 bases from V and 3 from J; bases not matched to a gene: 5. There are 14 residues in the CDR3. The V gene's germline CDR1 is LNHDA and CDR2 SQIVND (reference sequence). The DNA of the CDR3 is TGTGCCAGTAAGGAGACAGGGTACACCGGGGAGCTGTTTTTT. Translated: CASKETGYTGELFF.

The CDR3 DNA sequence: TGTGCCACCAGTGACCCCCCGGGACAGGGGAAGACCCAGTACTTC. This sequence encodes CATSDPPGQGKTQYF. This chain links TRBV24-1 with TRBJ2-5, with 10 positions matching TRBD1. Per the germline V gene, CDR1 is KGHDR and CDR2 is SFDVKD. The CDR3 length is 15 residues. The ends lost 4 bases at V and 6 bases at J; junction bases unmatched: 7.

The CDR3 nucleotides are TGTGCCAGCAGGAGGACTAGCGGGGGGGCCGGTGAGCAGTTCTTC. It translates to CASRRTSGGAGEQFF. V gene TRBV2 combines with J gene TRBJ2-1, with 15 bases aligning to TRBD2. The CDR3 runs to 15 residues. J was trimmed by 9 bases and V by 6 bases; bases with no gene match: 6. CDR1 and CDR2 from the germline V gene are SNHLY and FYNNEI.

The chain combines TRBV2 with TRBJ1-6, with a weak D call TRBD1 (5 bases). V lost 6 bases, J lost 13 bases, and 22 bases lay in between. The CDR3 sequence is 15 residues long. From germline, CDR1 is SNHLY and CDR2 FYNNEI. This chain's CDR3 is CASSPRGGIKSPLHF. The CDR3 DNA is TGTGCCAGCAGCCCCCGCGGGGGGATAAAGAGTCCCCTCCACTTT.

This clone was counted a single time. The chain couples TRBV10-3 to TRBJ2-7; 10 bases match TRBD2. This CDR3 contains 13 residues. The junction had 5 bases not matched to a gene; V was cut back by 5 bases and J by 7 bases. Germline V gives CDR1 ENHRY, CDR2 SYGVKD. The CDR3 reads CAISIAGGLEQYF. CDR3 coding DNA: TGTGCCATCAGTATAGCGGGGGGCCTGGAGCAGTACTTC.

This chain links TRBV5-4 with TRBJ1-1; D might be TRBD1 (6 bases). The germline V gene encodes CDR1 SGHNT and CDR2 YYREEE (reference sequence). V was clipped by 5 bases and J by 4 bases, with 15 bases between them. The CDR3 runs to 14 residues. This CDR3 is CASSLQGRRTEAFF. CDR3 in DNA: TGTGCCAGCAGTCTCCAGGGGCGACGCACTGAAGCTTTCTTT.